The clone carrying this TCR beta chain occurred a few times. Its antigen is undetermined. The record originates from a study of regulatory T cells in long-lasting Graves disease. The study, taken as a whole, reports: Persistent disease samples used TRBV28, TRBJ1-2 and TRBJ2-5 preferentially.

Time point here: newly diagnosed GD, antithyroid drugs for less than 3 months. Following extraction of RNA from PBMCs, that RNA was used to make the TCR library. CDR3-region Arm-PCR and iRepertoire HTBI primers produced the TCR beta libraries. TCRdb independently ran MiXCR on the multiplex PCR reads; one entry per CDR3 protein. Among 530,000 or so distinct CDR3 sequences listed, 13% were seen once. Germline CDR1 reads DFQATT; CDR2 reads SNEGSKA (reference sequence). This CDR3 region has 12 residues. These data also featured in a second study, about T cells in Graves' hyperthyroidism and ophthalmopathy.

The genes are TRBV20-1 and TRBJ2-7, with 7 bases matching TRBD2. The TCR sequence derives from a man younger than 45 with Graves disease. The source material was peripheral blood mononuclear cells (PBMCs), sampled at new diagnosis, from a patient treated with antithyroid drugs. This chain's CDR3 is CSVHGLDYEQYF. CDR3 bases: TGCAGCGTCCATGGACTAGACTACGAGCAGTACTTC.